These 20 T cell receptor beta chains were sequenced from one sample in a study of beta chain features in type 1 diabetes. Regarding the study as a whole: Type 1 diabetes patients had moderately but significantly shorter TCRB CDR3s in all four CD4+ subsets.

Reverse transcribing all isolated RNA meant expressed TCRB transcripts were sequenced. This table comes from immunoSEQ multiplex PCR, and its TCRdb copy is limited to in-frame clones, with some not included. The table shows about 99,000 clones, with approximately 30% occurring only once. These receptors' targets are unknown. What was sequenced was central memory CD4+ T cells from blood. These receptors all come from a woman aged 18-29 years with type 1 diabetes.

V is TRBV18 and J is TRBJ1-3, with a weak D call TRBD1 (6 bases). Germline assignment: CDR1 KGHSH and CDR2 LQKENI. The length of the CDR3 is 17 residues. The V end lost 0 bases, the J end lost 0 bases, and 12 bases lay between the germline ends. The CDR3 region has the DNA TGTGCCAGCTCACCACCCTCAAGGGGGATCTCTGGAAACACCATATATTTT. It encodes CASSPPSRGISGNTIYF.

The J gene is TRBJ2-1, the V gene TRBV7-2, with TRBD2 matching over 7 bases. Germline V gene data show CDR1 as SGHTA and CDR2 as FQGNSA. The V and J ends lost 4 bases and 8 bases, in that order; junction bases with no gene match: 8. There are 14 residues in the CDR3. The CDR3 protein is CASSSRGRGDEQFF. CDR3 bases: TGTGCCAGCAGCTCCCGAGGACGGGGGGATGAGCAGTTCTTC.

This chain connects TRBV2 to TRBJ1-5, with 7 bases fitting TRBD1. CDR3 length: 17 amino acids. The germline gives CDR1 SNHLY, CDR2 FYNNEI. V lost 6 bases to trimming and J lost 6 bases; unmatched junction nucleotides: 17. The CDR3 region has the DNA TGTGCCAGCAGAGCTGGTATGGGCGACAGGGTATCTCAGCCCCAGCATTTT. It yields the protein CASRAGMGDRVSQPQHF. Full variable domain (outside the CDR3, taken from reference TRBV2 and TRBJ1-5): EPEVTQTPSHQVTQMGQEVILRCVPISNHLYFYWYRQILGQKVEFLVSFYNNEISEKSEIFDDQFSVERPDGSNFTLKIRSTKLEDSAMYFCASRAGMGDRVSQPQHFGDGTRLSIL.

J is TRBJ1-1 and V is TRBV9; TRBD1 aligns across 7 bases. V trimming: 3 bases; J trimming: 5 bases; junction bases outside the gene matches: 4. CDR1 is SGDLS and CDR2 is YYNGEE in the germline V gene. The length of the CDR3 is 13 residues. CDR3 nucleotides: TGTGCCAGCAGCGCACAGGGGTGGACTGAAGCTTTCTTT. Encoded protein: CASSAQGWTEAFF. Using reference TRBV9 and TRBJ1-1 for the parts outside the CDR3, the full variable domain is DSGVTQTPKHLITATGQRVTLRCSPRSGDLSVYWYQQSLDQGLQFLIQYYNGEERAKGNILERFSAQQFPDLHSELNLSSLELGDSALYFCASSAQGWTEAFFGQGTRLTVV.

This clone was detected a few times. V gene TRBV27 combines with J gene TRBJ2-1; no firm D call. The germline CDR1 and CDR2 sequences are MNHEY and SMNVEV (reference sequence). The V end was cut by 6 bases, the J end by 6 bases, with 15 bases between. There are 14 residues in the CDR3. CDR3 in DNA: TGTGCCAGCAGCTCTAAGGCGGTAGGCAATGAGCAGTTCTTC. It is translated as CASSSKAVGNEQFF.

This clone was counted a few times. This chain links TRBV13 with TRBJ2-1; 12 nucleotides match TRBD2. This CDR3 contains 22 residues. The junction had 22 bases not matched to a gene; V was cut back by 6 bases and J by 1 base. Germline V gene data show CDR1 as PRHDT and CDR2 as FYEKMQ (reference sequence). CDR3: CASRKRLAGGSRILYSYNEQFF. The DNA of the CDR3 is TGTGCCAGCAGGAAGCGGCTAGCGGGAGGGTCACGTATCCTTTATTCCTACAATGAGCAGTTCTTC.

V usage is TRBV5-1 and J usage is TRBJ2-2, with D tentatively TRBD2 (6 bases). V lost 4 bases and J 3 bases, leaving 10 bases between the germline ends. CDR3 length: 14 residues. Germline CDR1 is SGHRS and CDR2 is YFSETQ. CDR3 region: CASSRAGHTGELFF. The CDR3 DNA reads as TGCGCCAGCAGCCGGGCGGGACACACCGGGGAGCTGTTTTTT.

The CDR3 DNA sequence: TGTGCCATCAGTGAGAGAGGAGATACGCAGTATTTT. It codes for CAISERGDTQYF. The chain carries TRBV10-3 and TRBJ2-3; the D is unclear. The CDR3 runs 12 residues. Germline V gives CDR1 ENHRY, CDR2 SYGVKD. V gave up 2 bases and J gave up 5 bases, with 5 bases separating them.

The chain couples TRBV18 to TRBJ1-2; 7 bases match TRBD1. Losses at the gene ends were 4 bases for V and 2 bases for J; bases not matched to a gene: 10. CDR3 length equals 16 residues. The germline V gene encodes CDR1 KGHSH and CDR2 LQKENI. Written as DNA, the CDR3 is TGTGCCAGCTCACGACCGGACAGGAACTTGAACTATGGCTACACCTTC. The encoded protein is CASSRPDRNLNYGYTF.

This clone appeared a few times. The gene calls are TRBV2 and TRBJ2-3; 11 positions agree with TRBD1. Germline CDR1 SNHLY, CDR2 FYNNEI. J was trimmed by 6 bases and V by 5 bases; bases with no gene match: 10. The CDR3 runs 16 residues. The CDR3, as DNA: TGTGCCAGCAGTTTTGCCGGGACAGGGGGTAAGGATACGCAGTATTTT. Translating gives CASSFAGTGGKDTQYF.

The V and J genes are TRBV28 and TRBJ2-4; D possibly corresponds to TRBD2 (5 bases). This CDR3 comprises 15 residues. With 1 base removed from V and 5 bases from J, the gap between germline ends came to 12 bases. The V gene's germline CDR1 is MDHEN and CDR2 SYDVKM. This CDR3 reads CASSLSTGNENIQYF. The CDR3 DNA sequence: TGTGCCAGCAGTTTATCGACGGGGAATGAAAACATTCAGTACTTC.

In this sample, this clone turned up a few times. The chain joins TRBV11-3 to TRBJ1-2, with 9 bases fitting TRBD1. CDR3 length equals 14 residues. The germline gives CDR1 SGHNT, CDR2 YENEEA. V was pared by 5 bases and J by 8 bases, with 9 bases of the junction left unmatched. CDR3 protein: CASSRESGQGGYTF. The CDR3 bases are TGTGCCAGCAGCCGTGAATCCGGACAGGGGGGCTACACCTTC.

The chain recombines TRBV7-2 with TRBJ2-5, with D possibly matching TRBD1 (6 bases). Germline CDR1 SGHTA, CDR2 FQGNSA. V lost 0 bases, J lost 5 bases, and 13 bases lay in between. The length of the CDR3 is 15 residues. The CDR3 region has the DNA TGTGCCAGCAGCTTAGCCGCACCGAGGGGGGAGACCCAGTACTTC. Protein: CASSLAAPRGETQYF.

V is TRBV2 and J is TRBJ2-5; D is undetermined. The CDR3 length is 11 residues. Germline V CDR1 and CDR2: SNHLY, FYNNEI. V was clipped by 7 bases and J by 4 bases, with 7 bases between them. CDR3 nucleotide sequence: TGTGCCAGCACGATGAGAGAGACCCAGTACTTC. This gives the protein CASTMRETQYF.

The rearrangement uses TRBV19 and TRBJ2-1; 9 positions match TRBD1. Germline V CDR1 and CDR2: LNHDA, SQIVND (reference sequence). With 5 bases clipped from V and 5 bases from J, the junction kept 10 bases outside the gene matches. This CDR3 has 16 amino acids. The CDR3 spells CASSGYAGQGHNEQFF. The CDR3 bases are TGTGCCAGTAGTGGGTATGCGGGACAGGGCCACAATGAGCAGTTCTTC.

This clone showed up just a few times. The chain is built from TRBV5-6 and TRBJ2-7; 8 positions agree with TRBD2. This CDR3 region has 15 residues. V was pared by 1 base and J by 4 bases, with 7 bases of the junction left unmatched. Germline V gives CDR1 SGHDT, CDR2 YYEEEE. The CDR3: CASSLRASGWYEQYV. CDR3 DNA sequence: TGTGCCAGCAGCTTGCGCGCTAGCGGGTGGTACGAGCAGTACGTC.

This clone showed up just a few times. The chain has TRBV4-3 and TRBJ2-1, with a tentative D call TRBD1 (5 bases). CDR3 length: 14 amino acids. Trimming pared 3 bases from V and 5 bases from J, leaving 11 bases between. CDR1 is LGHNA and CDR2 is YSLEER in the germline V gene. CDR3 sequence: CASSHLGAHNEQFF. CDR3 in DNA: TGCGCCAGCAGCCACCTTGGGGCACACAATGAGCAGTTCTTC.

The CDR3 spells CASLRHYEQYF. In nucleotides, the CDR3 is TGTGCCAGCCTGCGACACTACGAGCAGTACTTC. J is TRBJ2-7 and V is TRBV2; D is uncertain. This CDR3 comprises 11 residues. Trimming removed 8 bases at V and 3 bases at J, with 8 bases between. Per the germline V gene, CDR1 is SNHLY and CDR2 is FYNNEI.

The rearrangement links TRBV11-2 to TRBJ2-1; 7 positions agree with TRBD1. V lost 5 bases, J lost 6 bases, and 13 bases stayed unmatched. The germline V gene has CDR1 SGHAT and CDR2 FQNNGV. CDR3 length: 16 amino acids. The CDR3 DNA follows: TGTGCCAGCAGCCCAAGCCTTCGGACAGGCGGCAATGAGCAGTTCTTC. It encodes CASSPSLRTGGNEQFF.

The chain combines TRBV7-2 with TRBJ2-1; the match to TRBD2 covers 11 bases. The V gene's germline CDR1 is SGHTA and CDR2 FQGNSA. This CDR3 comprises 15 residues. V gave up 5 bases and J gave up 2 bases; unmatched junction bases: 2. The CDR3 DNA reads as TGTGCCAGCAGCCCGGGACTAGCGGCCTACAATGAGCAGTTCTTC. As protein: CASSPGLAAYNEQFF.